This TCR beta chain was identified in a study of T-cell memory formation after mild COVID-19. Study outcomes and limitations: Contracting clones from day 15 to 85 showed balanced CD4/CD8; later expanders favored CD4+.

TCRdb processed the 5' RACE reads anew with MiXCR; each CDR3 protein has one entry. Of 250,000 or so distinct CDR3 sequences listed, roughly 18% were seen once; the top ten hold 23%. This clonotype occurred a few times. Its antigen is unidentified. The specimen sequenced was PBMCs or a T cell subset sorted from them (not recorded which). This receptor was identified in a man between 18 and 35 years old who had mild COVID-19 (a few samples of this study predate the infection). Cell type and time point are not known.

CDR3 nucleotide sequence: TGTGCCAGCAGTCAAGGACAGGGGGGGACCCAGTACTTC. It encodes CASSQGQGGTQYF. The chain combines TRBV6-6 with TRBJ2-5; 10 bases line up with TRBD1. Germline loops: CDR1 MNHNY, CDR2 SVGAGI (reference sequence). The CDR3 is made up of 13 amino acids. With 5 bases clipped from V and 7 bases from J, the junction kept 4 bases outside the gene matches.